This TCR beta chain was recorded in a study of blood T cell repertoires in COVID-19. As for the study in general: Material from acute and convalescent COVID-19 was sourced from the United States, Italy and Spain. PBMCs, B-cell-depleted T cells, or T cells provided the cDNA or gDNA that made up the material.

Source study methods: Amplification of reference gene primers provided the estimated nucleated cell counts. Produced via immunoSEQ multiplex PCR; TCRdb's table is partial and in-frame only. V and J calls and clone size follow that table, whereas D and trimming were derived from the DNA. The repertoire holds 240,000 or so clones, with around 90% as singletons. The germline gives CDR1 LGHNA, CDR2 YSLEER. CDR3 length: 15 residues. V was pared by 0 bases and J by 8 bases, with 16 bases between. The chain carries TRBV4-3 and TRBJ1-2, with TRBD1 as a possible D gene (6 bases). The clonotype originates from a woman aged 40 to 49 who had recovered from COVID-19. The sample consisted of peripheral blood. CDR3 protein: CASSQDRGGAGGYTF. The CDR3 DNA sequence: TGCGCCAGCAGCCAAGACCGAGGGGGGGCGGGCGGCTACACCTTC.